This TCR beta chain comes out of a study of cytomegalovirus exposure and HLA in healthy donors. Whole-study context: An earlier analysis found around 100 million unique TCR beta sequences from 150 million to 200 million T cells.

Study findings and constraints: At a 0.05 false discovery rate, a later analysis found approximately 15,000 TCR beta sequences to be associated with HLA alleles. The study dropped some indistinguishable V segments, TRBV6-2 and TRBV6-3 among them.

V lost 0 bases, J lost 6 bases, and 4 bases stayed unmatched. The CDR3 is 15 amino acids. Germline CDR1 is SGHRS and CDR2 is YFSETQ. When sampled, the donors appeared nominally healthy, though they likely had unrecorded immune exposures. The PCR used 60 Vbeta and 13 Jbeta primers. The data were produced by immunoSEQ multiplex PCR, yet TCRdb's version contains in-frame clones alone and is incomplete. The sample lists about 98,000 clones; around 72% were seen once. About this clone itself: Its specificity is unknown.

Specimen: PBMCs. The receptor's source is a man aged 18-30 years in good health and CMV-seropositive. The chain recombines TRBV5-1 with TRBJ2-7; 12 positions match TRBD1. DNA of the CDR3: TGCGCCAGCAGCTTGGAAAGGGACAGGGGGCTCGAGCAGTACTTC. Amino acids: CASSLERDRGLEQYF.